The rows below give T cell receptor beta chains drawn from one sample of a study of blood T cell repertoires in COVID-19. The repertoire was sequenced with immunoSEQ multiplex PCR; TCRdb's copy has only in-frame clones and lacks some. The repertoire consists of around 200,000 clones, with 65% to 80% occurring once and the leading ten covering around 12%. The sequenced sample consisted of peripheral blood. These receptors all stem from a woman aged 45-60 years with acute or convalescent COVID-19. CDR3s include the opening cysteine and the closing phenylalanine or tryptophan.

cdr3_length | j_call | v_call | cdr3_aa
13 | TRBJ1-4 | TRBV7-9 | CASSSRINEKLFF
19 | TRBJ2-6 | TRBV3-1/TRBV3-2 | CASSQSGSTGGRGANVLTF
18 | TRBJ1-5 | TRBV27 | CASSLFPPQGKANQPQHF
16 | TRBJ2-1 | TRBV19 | CASSPWVPAANNEQFF
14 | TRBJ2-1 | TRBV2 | CASRGDRANNEQFF
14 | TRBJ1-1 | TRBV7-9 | CASSFGDRVTEAFF
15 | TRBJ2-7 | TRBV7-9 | CASSYPSEGPYEQYF
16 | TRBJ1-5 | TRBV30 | CAWSAGQRYSNQPQHF
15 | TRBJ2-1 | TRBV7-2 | CASTSRETGYNEQFF
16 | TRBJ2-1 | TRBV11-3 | CASSSKNRVSFNEQFF
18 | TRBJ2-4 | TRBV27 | CASSFGLAGDPKRGIQYF